These 10 T cell receptor beta chains were sequenced from one sample in a study of T cell responses to AZD1222 COVID-19 vaccine (dated by TCRdb to the early 2020s). In the paper's terms, the time point label means: baseline before first vaccination. The library relied on the immunoSEQ multiplex PCR assay. Here the immuneACCESS table is served through TCRdb, limited to in-frame sequences with V and J called. Missing clones are a known gap in these copies; in checked studies unresolved V genes cover under half, and the rest lacks a known reason. For this sample the table gives about 66,000 clones, of which roughly 87% were detected only once. Roughly a sixth of the sample is taken by the ten largest. This specimen was peripheral blood, taken on day 0 of AZD1222 vaccination. These receptors were obtained from an adult in good health.

This clone was seen just once. V is TRBV10-1 and J is TRBJ2-7, with 9 nucleotides matching TRBD1. V trimming: 7 bases; J trimming: 3 bases; junction bases outside the gene matches: 10. Per germline, CDR1 WNHNN and CDR2 SYGVQD (reference sequence). The CDR3 runs to 15 residues. CDR3 residues: CASKSTGGPIYEQYF. The CDR3 bases are TGCGCCAGCAAGTCGACAGGGGGTCCTATCTACGAGCAGTACTTC.

V and J are TRBV7-2 and TRBJ2-3, with D uncertain. The CDR3 is 15 residues long. V was shortened by 3 bases and J by 0 bases, with 10 bases between the two germline ends. Germline CDR1 SGHTA, CDR2 FQGNSA. The CDR3 reads CASSFQIDSTDTQYF. The CDR3 nucleotides read TGTGCCAGCAGCTTTCAAATAGACAGCACAGATACGCAGTATTTT.

The chain uses TRBV2 and TRBJ2-7, with TRBD2 as a possible D gene (5 bases). V was cut by 7 bases and J by 2 bases, with 15 bases left in between. The CDR3 is made up of 14 amino acids. Germline V gene data show CDR1 as SNHLY and CDR2 as FYNNEI. The CDR3 spells CASNGARETYEQYF. As DNA, the CDR3 is TGTGCCAGCAACGGCGCGAGGGAGACCTACGAGCAGTACTTC.

The V gene is TRBV18, the J gene TRBJ1-2, with D unclear. V was trimmed by 6 bases and J by 6 bases, leaving 20 bases between them. Germline V gene sequence: CDR1 KGHSH, CDR2 LQKENI. The CDR3 contains 15 residues. The CDR3 nucleotides read TGTGCCAGCTCCGACCCTCGGCAGGAGTCTCATGGCTACACCTTC. It yields the protein CASSDPRQESHGYTF.

The chain employs TRBV4-2 and TRBJ2-3; TRBD2 aligns across 8 bases. The CDR3 is 19 amino acids. V was pared by 2 bases and J by 5 bases, with 18 bases of the junction left unmatched. Germline V gene sequence: CDR1 LGHNA, CDR2 YNFKEQ. CDR3 coding DNA: TGTGCCAGCAGCCAACTCGTGGTGGCTAGCGGGCCCGCCGGAGATACGCAGTATTTT. This translates into CASSQLVVASGPAGDTQYF.

This clone was found a few times. This rearrangement joins TRBV12-3 or TRBV12-4 to TRBJ1-3; 7 bases fit TRBD1. The CDR3 covers 12 residues. V trimming: 8 bases; J trimming: 2 bases; junction bases outside the gene matches: 0. The CDR3 loop reads CASDRAGNTIYF. Here the CDR3 DNA reads TGTGCCAGCGACAGGGCTGGAAACACCATATATTTT.

V usage is TRBV28 and J usage is TRBJ1-5; D not certain. The V end lost 8 bases, the J end lost 1 base, and 12 bases lay between the germline ends. From germline, CDR1 is MDHEN and CDR2 SYDVKM. The CDR3 contains 14 residues. Here the CDR3 DNA reads TGTGCCAGCGGGGTGGGAGGGAGCAATCAGCCCCAGCATTTT. This sequence encodes CASGVGGSNQPQHF.

The CDR3, as DNA: TGCGCCAGCAGCTTCGGGGTGGGAGGAACGAACACCGGGGAGCTGTTTTTT. Translating it yields CASSFGVGGTNTGELFF. The chain carries TRBV5-1 and TRBJ2-2; D might be TRBD2 (6 bases). This CDR3 is 17 amino acids long. CDR1 is SGHRS, CDR2 YFSETQ, per germline. Trimming removed 2 bases at V and 0 bases at J, with 14 bases between.

This chain connects TRBV11-3 to TRBJ2-3; no definite D call. The germline V gene encodes CDR1 SGHNT and CDR2 YENEEA. Trimming left V 1 base short and J 4 bases short, with 6 bases between. The CDR3 is 13 residues long. The CDR3 DNA reads TGTGCCAGCAGCTTAGTTCGGGCAGATACGCAGTATTTT. It encodes CASSLVRADTQYF. The full variable domain, rest sourced from reference TRBV11-3 and TRBJ2-3, is EAGVVQSPRYKIIEKKQPVAFWCNPISGHNTLYWYLQNLGQGPELLIRYENEEAVDDSQLPKDRFSAERLKGVDSTLKIQPAELGDSAVYLCASSLVRADTQYFGPGTRLTVL.

This chain connects TRBV7-3 to TRBJ1-4, with D possibly being TRBD1 (5 bases). The length of the CDR3 is 16 residues. Germline V CDR1 and CDR2: SGHTA, FQGTGA. V was clipped by 5 bases and J by 4 bases, with 17 bases between them. The CDR3 DNA follows: TGTGCCAGCAGCCCACCGAGCCAAAGGGGTAATGAAAAACTGTTTTTT. Translating gives CASSPPSQRGNEKLFF.